The 5 T cell receptor beta chains listed next were all sequenced from one sample in a study of chemoradiotherapy in HPV16-positive cancers. Profiling relied on immunoSEQ multiplex PCR, and the TCRdb table lists in-frame clones only, not all of them. The table includes fewer than 35,000 clones, 85% to 95% detected once. The specimen was blood, collected from a patient who underwent chemoradiotherapy. Receptors were obtained from a human donor with HPV-associated anogenital cancer.

The chain recombines TRBV9 with TRBJ1-2; TRBD1 matches 9 bases. Germline trimming cut 2 bases from V and 2 bases from J; bases unmatched to any gene: 10. Germline CDR1 and CDR2: SGDLS and YYNGEE. There are 17 residues in the CDR3. In nucleotides, the CDR3 is TGTGCCAGCAGCGTTAGTACCGGGACAGGGTCGAACTATGGCTACACCTTC. Translating gives CASSVSTGTGSNYGYTF.

The chain has TRBV7-9 and TRBJ2-3, with D maybe TRBD2 (5 bases). The V end lost 3 bases, the J end lost 2 bases, and 9 bases lay between the germline ends. Germline V gives CDR1 SEHNR, CDR2 FQNEAQ (reference sequence). This CDR3 has 14 amino acids. CDR3 region: CASSFQLVTDTQYF. The CDR3 DNA reads as TGTGCCAGCAGCTTTCAACTAGTCACAGATACGCAGTATTTT.

The chain joins TRBV7-3 to TRBJ1-1, with D possibly matching TRBD1 (5 bases). V lost 3 bases, J lost 1 base, and 15 bases lay in between. The CDR3 loop spans 16 amino acids. From germline, CDR1 is SGHTA and CDR2 FQGTGA. This chain's CDR3 is CASSLRAGGGNTEAFF. For the CDR3, the DNA is TGTGCCAGCAGCTTGAGGGCCGGTGGGGGGAACACTGAAGCTTTCTTT.

This chain's CDR3 is CASSYPYADTQYF. The CDR3 DNA reads as TGTGCCAGCAGCTACCCGTATGCAGATACGCAGTATTTT. This chain joins TRBV5-4 and TRBJ2-3; D ambiguous. V was pared by 3 bases and J by 4 bases, with 9 bases between. The CDR3 totals 13 residues. Germline V gene sequence: CDR1 SGHNT, CDR2 YYREEE (reference sequence).

The chain couples TRBV7-3 to TRBJ2-1, with D tentatively TRBD1 (5 bases). Germline V gene lookup returns CDR1 SGHTA and CDR2 FQGTGA. This CDR3 contains 15 residues. Trimming left V 6 bases short and J 5 bases short, with 17 bases between. The CDR3 sequence: CASRLGSGPHNEQFF. DNA for the CDR3: TGTGCCAGCAGGCTGGGGTCAGGGCCCCACAATGAGCAGTTCTTC.